This TCR beta chain was recovered during a study of blood T cell repertoires in COVID-19. Only in-frame clones appear in the TCRdb table, and some are missing; sequencing was by immunoSEQ multiplex PCR. The table shows around 62,000 clones, with roughly 90% occurring only once. The ends lost 3 bases at V and 6 bases at J; junction bases unmatched: 8. Looked up from germline, CDR1 is SGHRS and CDR2 is YFSETQ. The CDR3 extends over 17 amino acids. The rearrangement links TRBV5-1 to TRBJ2-2; TRBD2 matches 13 bases. The receptor's source is a woman aged 60-75 years with acute or convalescent COVID-19. The source material was peripheral blood. The CDR3 bases are TGCGCCAGCAGCTCAGGACTAGCGGGAGCTGTTGCCGGGGAGCTGTTTTTT. Translated: CASSSGLAGAVAGELFF. Full variable domain (missing parts from reference TRBV5-1 and TRBJ2-2): KAGVTQTPRYLIKTRGQQVTLSCSPISGHRSVSWYQQTPGQGLQFLFEYFSETQRNKGNFPGRFSGRQFSNSRSEMNVSTLELGDSALYLCASSSGLAGAVAGELFFGEGSRLTVL.